These T cell receptor beta chains were read from a single sample in a study of blood T cell repertoires in COVID-19. TCRdb's copy holds only in-frame clones and misses some; the assay was immunoSEQ multiplex PCR. The sample consists of more than 50,000 clones, around 90% of them appearing once. The specimen sequenced was peripheral blood. Receptor source: a man in his sixties with active COVID-19. CDR3s include the opening cysteine and the closing phenylalanine or tryptophan. Fields, in order: V gene, CDR3 length, J gene, D gene, clone size, CDR3 protein, CDR3 DNA. D genes are given only for firm matches. Part of the rows lack a size; the others show once, few, many or a class for expanded clones.

v_gene: TRBV19; len: 15; j_gene: TRBJ2-7; d_gene: TRBD2; abundance: -; CDR3aa: CASSPKLAGVGEQYF; CDR3nt: TGTGCCAGTAGTCCGAAGCTAGCGGGAGTGGGGGAGCAGTACTTC
v_gene: TRBV6-5; len: 14; j_gene: TRBJ2-1; d_gene: -; abundance: -; CDR3aa: CASSYDRAKNEQFF; CDR3nt: TGTGCCAGCAGCTATGACAGAGCAAAGAATGAGCAGTTCTTC
v_gene: TRBV2; len: 15; j_gene: TRBJ1-6; d_gene: -; abundance: -; CDR3aa: CASIRGRNANSPLHF; CDR3nt: TGTGCCAGCATCCGAGGGCGGAACGCTAATTCACCCCTCCACTTT
v_gene: TRBV6-2/TRBV6-3; len: 12; j_gene: TRBJ2-2; d_gene: -; abundance: -; CDR3aa: CASSQGAGELFF; CDR3nt: TGTGCCAGCAGTCAGGGCGCCGGGGAGCTGTTTTTT
v_gene: TRBV19; len: 15; j_gene: TRBJ1-1; d_gene: -; abundance: -; CDR3aa: CASDTGLIRGTEAFF; CDR3nt: TGTGCCAGTGATACGGGCCTTATTCGGGGAACTGAAGCTTTCTTT
v_gene: TRBV7-8; len: 12; j_gene: TRBJ2-7; d_gene: TRBD2; abundance: -; CDR3aa: CASSRGGGEQYF; CDR3nt: TGTGCCAGCAGCCGGGGGGGTGGCGAGCAGTACTTC
v_gene: TRBV18; len: 15; j_gene: TRBJ1-5; d_gene: -; abundance: few; CDR3aa: CASSSGRGAGQPQHF; CDR3nt: TGTGCCAGCTCCTCCGGCAGGGGCGCAGGGCAGCCCCAGCATTTT
v_gene: TRBV12-3/TRBV12-4; len: 13; j_gene: TRBJ2-1; d_gene: -; abundance: -; CDR3aa: CASSLGQGDQRFF; CDR3nt: TGTGCCAGCAGTTTAGGTCAGGGCGATCAGCGGTTCTTC
v_gene: TRBV6-5; len: 11; j_gene: TRBJ2-1; d_gene: -; abundance: -; CDR3aa: CASTTSRIWFF; CDR3nt: TGTGCCAGCACCACTTCTAGGATTTGGTTCTTC
v_gene: TRBV7-2; len: 16; j_gene: TRBJ2-7; d_gene: -; abundance: -; CDR3aa: CASSQGPAAAPYEQYF; CDR3nt: TGTGCCAGCAGTCAGGGTCCTGCGGCAGCCCCCTACGAGCAGTACTTC
v_gene: TRBV2; len: 18; j_gene: TRBJ2-5; d_gene: TRBD2; abundance: -; CDR3aa: CASSEALLAGRTKRTQYF; CDR3nt: TGTGCCAGCAGTGAAGCCTTACTAGCGGGAAGAACTAAGAGAACCCAGTACTTC
v_gene: TRBV28; len: 16; j_gene: TRBJ1-4; d_gene: TRBD1; abundance: -; CDR3aa: CASSLIGTGVNEKLFF; CDR3nt: TGTGCCAGCAGCCTAATCGGGACAGGGGTGAATGAAAAACTGTTTTTT
v_gene: TRBV19; len: 15; j_gene: TRBJ1-3; d_gene: -; abundance: -; CDR3aa: CASSPWRLSGNTIYF; CDR3nt: TGTGCCAGTAGCCCATGGCGGCTCTCTGGAAACACCATATATTTT
v_gene: TRBV27; len: 14; j_gene: TRBJ1-1; d_gene: -; abundance: -; CDR3aa: CASLLGIYGTEAFF; CDR3nt: TGTGCCAGTCTCCTCGGTATATACGGCACTGAAGCTTTCTTT
v_gene: TRBV2; len: 17; j_gene: TRBJ2-1; d_gene: TRBD2; abundance: many; CDR3aa: CASRVGSRGRGYNEQFF; CDR3nt: TGTGCCAGCAGAGTTGGTAGTCGGGGGAGGGGTTACAATGAGCAGTTCTTC
v_gene: TRBV5-6; len: 14; j_gene: TRBJ2-7; d_gene: TRBD1; abundance: -; CDR3aa: CASSLPGQPYEQYF; CDR3nt: TGTGCCAGCAGCTTGCCGGGACAGCCCTACGAGCAGTACTTC
v_gene: TRBV19; len: 13; j_gene: TRBJ1-3; d_gene: TRBD1; abundance: -; CDR3aa: CASSRDQPGQRRF; CDR3nt: TGTGCCAGTAGTAGGGACCAACCGGGACAGCGCCGTTTT
v_gene: TRBV20-1; len: 11; j_gene: TRBJ1-1; d_gene: -; abundance: -; CDR3aa: CSARQSREAFF; CDR3nt: TGCAGTGCTAGACAGTCTAGGGAAGCTTTCTTT
v_gene: TRBV5-5; len: 15; j_gene: TRBJ2-7; d_gene: TRBD1; abundance: once; CDR3aa: CASSLEWTGSYEQYF; CDR3nt: TGTGCCAGCAGCTTGGAATGGACAGGTTCCTACGAGCAGTACTTC
v_gene: TRBV7-2; len: 13; j_gene: TRBJ2-7; d_gene: -; abundance: -; CDR3aa: CASSLAVFGEQYF; CDR3nt: TGTGCCAGCAGCTTAGCCGTTTTCGGCGAGCAGTACTTC
v_gene: TRBV6-5; len: 14; j_gene: TRBJ1-4; d_gene: TRBD1; abundance: -; CDR3aa: CASSPRTGFGKLFF; CDR3nt: TGTGCCAGCAGCCCCAGGACAGGGTTCGGAAAACTGTTTTTT
v_gene: TRBV6-5; len: 15; j_gene: TRBJ1-1; d_gene: TRBD1; abundance: -; CDR3aa: CASSLGTGRFPEAFF; CDR3nt: TGTGCCAGCAGCCTCGGGACAGGGAGATTCCCTGAAGCTTTCTTT